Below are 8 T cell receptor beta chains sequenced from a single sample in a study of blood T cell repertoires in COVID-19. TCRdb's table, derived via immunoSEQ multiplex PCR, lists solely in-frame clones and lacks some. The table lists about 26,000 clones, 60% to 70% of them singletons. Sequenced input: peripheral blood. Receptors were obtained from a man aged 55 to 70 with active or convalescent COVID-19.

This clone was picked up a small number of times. This CDR3 reads CATSRDWGTGGYEQYF. The CDR3 DNA sequence: TGTGCCACCAGCAGAGATTGGGGGACAGGGGGCTACGAGCAGTACTTC. V usage is TRBV15 and J usage is TRBJ2-7; 11 bases match TRBD1. Trimming removed 0 bases from V and 3 bases from J; junction bases left unmatched: 4. There are 16 residues in the CDR3. Germline-derived CDR1 and CDR2 are LNHNV and YYDKDF (reference sequence).

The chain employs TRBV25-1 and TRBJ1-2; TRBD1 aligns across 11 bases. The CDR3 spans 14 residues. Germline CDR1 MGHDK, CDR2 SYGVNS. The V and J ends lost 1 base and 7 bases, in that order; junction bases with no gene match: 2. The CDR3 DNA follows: TGTGCCAGCAGTGAATCGGGGACAGGGGGTGGCTACACCTTC. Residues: CASSESGTGGGYTF.

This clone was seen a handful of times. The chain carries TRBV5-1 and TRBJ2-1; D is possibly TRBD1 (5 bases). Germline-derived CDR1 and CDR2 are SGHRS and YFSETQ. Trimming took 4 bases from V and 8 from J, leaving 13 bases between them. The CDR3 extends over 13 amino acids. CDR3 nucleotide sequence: TGCGCCAGCAGCGTCGCTGGGGCTTATGAGCAGTTCTTC. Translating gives CASSVAGAYEQFF.

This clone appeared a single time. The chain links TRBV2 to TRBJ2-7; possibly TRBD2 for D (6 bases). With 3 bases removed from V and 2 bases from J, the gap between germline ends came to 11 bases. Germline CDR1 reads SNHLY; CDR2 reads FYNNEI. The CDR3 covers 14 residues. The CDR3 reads CASSDHGGAYEQYF. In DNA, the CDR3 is TGTGCCAGCAGTGATCACGGGGGAGCCTACGAGCAGTACTTC.

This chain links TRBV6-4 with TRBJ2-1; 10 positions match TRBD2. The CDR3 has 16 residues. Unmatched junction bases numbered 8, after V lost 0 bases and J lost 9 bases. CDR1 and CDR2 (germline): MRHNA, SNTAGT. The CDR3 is CASSDSSGLALREQFF. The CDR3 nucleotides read TGTGCCAGCAGTGACTCGTCGGGACTAGCGCTACGTGAGCAGTTCTTC.

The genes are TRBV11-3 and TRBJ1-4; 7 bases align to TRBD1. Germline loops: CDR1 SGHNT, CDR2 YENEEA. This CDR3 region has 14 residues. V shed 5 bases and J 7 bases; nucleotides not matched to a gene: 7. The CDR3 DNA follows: TGTGCCAGCAGCCAAACGACAGGGCCTGAAAAACTGTTTTTT. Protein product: CASSQTTGPEKLFF. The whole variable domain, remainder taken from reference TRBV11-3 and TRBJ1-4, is EAGVVQSPRYKIIEKKQPVAFWCNPISGHNTLYWYLQNLGQGPELLIRYENEEAVDDSQLPKDRFSAERLKGVDSTLKIQPAELGDSAVYLCASSQTTGPEKLFFGSGTQLSVL.

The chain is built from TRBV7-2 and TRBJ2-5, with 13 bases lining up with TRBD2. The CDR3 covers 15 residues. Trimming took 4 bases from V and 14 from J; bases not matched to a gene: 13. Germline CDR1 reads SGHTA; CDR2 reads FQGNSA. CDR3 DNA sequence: TGTGCCAGCAGCTCACGGGGTACTAGCGGGGGGGCTAGCTACTTC. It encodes CASSSRGTSGGASYF.

Here the CDR3 DNA reads TGTGCCAGCAGCCGGGACAGCAGCCGTGACGAGCAGTACTTC. This encodes CASSRDSSRDEQYF. The chain couples TRBV7-3 to TRBJ2-7; 7 bases agree with TRBD1. CDR1 SGHTA and CDR2 FQGTGA come from the germline V gene. The CDR3 has 14 residues. The ends lost 5 bases at V and 5 bases at J; junction bases unmatched: 9.